Listed here are 27 T cell receptor beta chains from one sample, sequenced in a study of T-cell reconstitution after alpha-beta-depleted transplantation in children. TCRbeta library construction was performed incorporating unique molecular identifiers. From the PCR reads, TCRdb called clonotypes with MiXCR, one entry per CDR3 protein. The table has some 110,000 distinct CDR3 sequences, over 9% seen once. The sample in question was PBMCs, obtained before TCRalphabeta/CD19-depleted stem cell transplant. The source of these receptors is a boy aged 2 to 10 with acute lymphoblastic leukemia, due to receive a stem cell transplant.

This clonotype has just a few counts. This chain links TRBV5-1 with TRBJ2-7; 7 nucleotides match TRBD1. V gave up 1 base and J gave up 3 bases; unmatched junction bases: 7. Germline V gene sequence: CDR1 SGHRS, CDR2 YFSETQ. The CDR3 consists of 15 residues. The CDR3 DNA follows: TGCGCCAGCAGCTTGAGACAGGGATCGTACTACGAGCAGTACTTC. Translation gives CASSLRQGSYYEQYF.

The rearrangement links TRBV30 to TRBJ1-1; D is possibly TRBD1 (6 bases). Trimming shortened V by 3 bases and J by 5 bases, and 19 bases separated the two germline ends. CDR1 is GTSNPN and CDR2 is SVGIG in the germline V gene (reference sequence). CDR3 length equals 15 residues. The chain's CDR3 is CAWRPQNREWTEAFF. The CDR3 region has the DNA TGTGCCTGGAGGCCCCAAAACAGGGAGTGGACTGAAGCTTTCTTT.

In its sample, this clonotype was seen a few times. The J gene is TRBJ1-2, the V gene TRBV30; D not certain. Trimming cost V 4 bases and J 1 base, with 7 bases left between them. The CDR3 contains 12 residues. CDR1 is GTSNPN and CDR2 is SVGIG in the germline V gene (reference sequence). Here the CDR3 reads CAWTHLNYGYTF. The CDR3 nucleotides are TGTGCCTGGACACACCTTAACTATGGCTACACCTTC.

This clonotype came up many times. The chain is built from TRBV6-5 and TRBJ2-5, with 8 bases fitting TRBD2. Germline CDR1 reads MNHEY; CDR2 reads SVGAGI. The CDR3 totals 17 residues. V was clipped by 7 bases and J by 1 base; unmatched bases: 14. CDR3 residues: CASKKGGRPRLQETQYF. The CDR3 DNA follows: TGTGCCAGCAAAAAGGGCGGGAGGCCTCGTCTCCAAGAGACCCAGTACTTC.

This chain uses TRBV6-1 with TRBJ2-1, with TRBD2 matching over 7 bases. Losses at the gene ends were 4 bases for V and 5 bases for J; bases not matched to a gene: 5. CDR3 length equals 14 residues. Germline V gene sequence: CDR1 MNHNS, CDR2 SASEGT. The CDR3 bases are TGTGCCAGCAGTGCGGTGGGAGGGAACAATGAGCAGTTCTTC. Translation gives CASSAVGGNNEQFF.

The V and J genes are TRBV10-3 and TRBJ2-1; possibly TRBD2 for D (5 bases). Germline CDR1 and CDR2: ENHRY and SYGVKD. CDR3 length: 16 residues. V lost 5 bases, J lost 1 base, and 15 bases lay in between. The CDR3 loop reads CAISPEGSWSYNEQFF. In DNA form, the CDR3 reads TGTGCCATCAGTCCCGAGGGTAGCTGGTCCTACAATGAGCAGTTCTTC.

The sample holds many counts of this clonotype. The chain recombines TRBV7-9 with TRBJ2-1, with D possibly matching TRBD1 (6 bases). V was trimmed by 1 base and J by 2 bases, leaving 9 bases between them. The germline V gene has CDR1 SEHNR and CDR2 FQNEAQ (reference sequence). The CDR3 has 15 residues. In DNA, the CDR3 is TGTGCCAGCAGCTTAGAGGGGACACCCTACAATGAGCAGTTCTTC. Residues: CASSLEGTPYNEQFF. The entire variable domain, with the rest obtained from reference TRBV7-9 and TRBJ2-1, is as follows: DTGVSQNPRHKITKRGQNVTFRCDPISEHNRLYWYRQTLGQGPEFLTYFQNEAQLEKSRLLSDRFSAERPKGSFSTLEIQRTEQGDSAMYLCASSLEGTPYNEQFFGPGTRLTVL.

This chain uses TRBV3-1 with TRBJ1-1, with D perhaps matching TRBD1 (5 bases). This CDR3 is built from 18 residues. Germline values: CDR1 LGHDT, CDR2 YNNKEL (reference sequence). CDR3 DNA: TGTACCTGCAGTTTTTTAGGTAGGGGAAGCGGGAGGAACACTGAAGCTTTCTTT. This gives the protein CTCSFLGRGSGRNTEAFF. Using reference TRBV3-1 and TRBJ1-1 for the parts outside the CDR3, the full variable domain is DTAVSQTPKYLVTQMGNDKSIKCEQNLGHDTMYWYKQDSKKFLKIMFSYNNKELIINETVPNRFSPKSPDKAHLNLHINSLELGDSAVYFCTCSFLGRGSGRNTEAFFGQGTRLTVV.

In its sample, this clonotype was seen many times. This rearrangement joins TRBV6-6 to TRBJ2-7; tentatively, D is TRBD2 (5 bases). Germline lookup yields CDR1 MNHNY and CDR2 SVGAGI (reference sequence). V lost 2 bases to trimming and J lost 3 bases, with 8 bases between them. The CDR3 totals 13 residues. The CDR3 loop reads CASSYGGYYEQYF. The CDR3 DNA is TGTGCCAGCAGTTACGGCGGGTACTACGAGCAGTACTTC.

The J gene is TRBJ1-3, the V gene TRBV28; TRBD1 might be the D (6 bases). In germline, CDR1 is MDHEN, CDR2 SYDVKM. The V and J ends lost 3 bases and 2 bases respectively, with 8 bases between them. This CDR3 contains 14 residues. The CDR3 sequence: CASSFRGAGNTIYF. The CDR3 region has the DNA TGTGCCAGCAGTTTTAGGGGGGCTGGAAACACCATATATTTT.

This clonotype has at least ten counts. V gene TRBV7-2 combines with J gene TRBJ2-1; TRBD2 might be the D (6 bases). The V and J ends lost 0 bases and 4 bases respectively, with 16 bases between them. Germline CDR1 is SGHTA and CDR2 is FQGNSA. The CDR3 has 17 amino acids. The CDR3 protein is CASSLALAVPSYNEQFF. DNA for the CDR3: TGTGCCAGCAGCTTAGCATTAGCGGTTCCTTCATACAATGAGCAGTTCTTC.

This clonotype was counted only a few times. The V gene is TRBV20-1, the J gene TRBJ2-3; 10 bases match TRBD2. In germline, CDR1 is DFQATT, CDR2 SNEGSKA (reference sequence). The ends lost 6 bases at V and 4 bases at J; junction bases unmatched: 7. CDR3 size: 14 residues. CDR3 in DNA: TGCAGTGCCGCGGGACTAGCGAAGGCAGATACGCAGTATTTT. It is translated as CSAAGLAKADTQYF.

This clonotype was counted at least ten times. The genes are TRBV20-1 and TRBJ1-4; 8 bases are a match to TRBD1. This CDR3 contains 16 residues. Germline CDR1 is DFQATT and CDR2 is SNEGSKA (reference sequence). The V segment lost 1 base and the J segment 3 bases; nucleotides outside the gene matches: 7. The CDR3 coding sequence is TGCAGTGCTAGAGGTCAGGGGGCGCTTGCTAATGAAAAACTGTTTTTT. As protein: CSARGQGALANEKLFF.

The chain uses TRBV20-1 and TRBJ1-6; TRBD1 is a possible D gene (5 bases). The CDR3 loop spans 15 amino acids. Germline CDR1 DFQATT, CDR2 SNEGSKA (reference sequence). V lost 2 bases to trimming and J lost 11 bases, with 19 bases between them. As DNA, the CDR3 is TGCAGTGCTAGATCGGGGGTGGGAGCTAGGGCACCCCTCCACTTT. Translated, it gives CSARSGVGARAPLHF.

In this sample, this clonotype turned up many times. The chain uses TRBV5-1 and TRBJ2-7, with TRBD1 matching 7 bases. The ends lost 4 bases at V and 5 bases at J; junction bases unmatched: 9. The V gene's germline CDR1 is SGHRS and CDR2 YFSETQ. CDR3 size: 14 residues. This chain's CDR3 is CASSLQTGPNEQYF. Written as DNA, the CDR3 is TGCGCCAGCAGCCTCCAGACAGGGCCTAACGAGCAGTACTTC.

This clonotype was seen ten or more times. The chain recombines TRBV10-2 with TRBJ1-4, with D possibly matching TRBD1 (5 bases). The CDR3 has 15 residues. In germline, CDR1 is WSHSY, CDR2 SAAADI. Trimming took off 9 bases at V and 3 bases at J, with 17 bases between the two ends. This CDR3 is CASKSRDWANEKLFF. The CDR3 nucleotides are TGCGCCAGTAAAAGCCGGGACTGGGCTAATGAAAAACTGTTTTTT.

This clonotype was counted only a few times. The chain couples TRBV7-9 to TRBJ1-2; tentatively, D is TRBD1 (6 bases). CDR3 size: 15 residues. Germline values: CDR1 SEHNR, CDR2 FQNEAQ (reference sequence). V lost 0 bases to trimming and J lost 3 bases, with 11 bases between them. The DNA of the CDR3 is TGTGCCAGCAGCTTAGCGGGGGCAGGGGACTATGGCTACACCTTC. Its protein is CASSLAGAGDYGYTF.

The V and J genes are TRBV29-1 and TRBJ2-5; 7 bases match TRBD2. Trimming removed 6 bases from V and 1 base from J; junction bases left unmatched: 2. The CDR3 sequence is 12 residues long. From germline, CDR1 is SQVTM and CDR2 ANQGSEA. The CDR3 sequence: CSVSSGQETQYF. CDR3 in DNA: TGCAGCGTCTCTAGCGGCCAAGAGACCCAGTACTTC.

The chain couples TRBV18 to TRBJ2-1, with 7 positions matching TRBD2. Unmatched junction bases numbered 0, after V lost 0 bases and J lost 10 bases. This CDR3 contains 12 residues. Germline CDR1 and CDR2: KGHSH and LQKENI. The CDR3 nucleotides read TGTGCCAGCTCACCACCGCGGGGGGAGCAGTTCTTC. Translation: CASSPPRGEQFF.

In its sample, this clonotype ranks as medium-sized. The chain links TRBV20-1 to TRBJ2-7, with D perhaps matching TRBD2 (5 bases). Trimming shortened V by 0 bases and J by 7 bases, and 16 bases separated the two germline ends. The CDR3 loop spans 14 amino acids. Germline lookup yields CDR1 DFQATT and CDR2 SNEGSKA (reference sequence). The CDR3 sequence is CSARDEGKIREQYF. Written as DNA, the CDR3 is TGCAGTGCTAGAGATGAGGGAAAGATACGAGAGCAGTACTTC.

This clonotype was picked up a small number of times. This chain joins TRBV5-1 and TRBJ2-5, with no clear D. V lost 1 base and J lost 4, with 11 bases in between. The length of the CDR3 is 14 residues. Germline V CDR1 and CDR2: SGHRS, YFSETQ. The CDR3 protein is CASSLSTVVETQYF. CDR3 bases: TGCGCCAGCAGCTTGTCAACAGTTGTAGAGACCCAGTACTTC.

Many counts were recorded for this clonotype. The chain carries TRBV5-1 and TRBJ2-7; no clear D. Germline assignment: CDR1 SGHRS and CDR2 YFSETQ. The V end was cut by 4 bases, the J end by 3 bases, with 20 bases between. This CDR3 spans 16 amino acids. The CDR3 DNA reads as TGCGCCAGCAGCCAACTTCGGCCAGAGGACGGCTACGAGCAGTACTTC. Protein: CASSQLRPEDGYEQYF.

The chain recombines TRBV5-1 with TRBJ2-3, with TRBD2 matching over 8 bases. This CDR3 is 16 amino acids long. Germline CDR1 reads SGHRS; CDR2 reads YFSETQ. V was pared by 4 bases and J by 5 bases, with 12 bases of the junction left unmatched. Written as DNA, the CDR3 is TGCGCCAGCAGCCTATGGCCGGCGGGAGGCCGAGATACGCAGTATTTT. It encodes CASSLWPAGGRDTQYF.

The chain links TRBV5-1 to TRBJ1-2, with TRBD1 identical over 9 bases. V lost 2 bases, J lost 6 bases, and 5 bases stayed unmatched. This CDR3 spans 14 amino acids. Per the germline V gene, CDR1 is SGHRS and CDR2 is YFSETQ. Here the CDR3 DNA reads TGCGCCAGCAGCTTCCCCGGGACAGGGAATGGCTACACCTTC. Amino acid sequence: CASSFPGTGNGYTF.

The J gene is TRBJ2-1, the V gene TRBV5-1; 10 bases line up with TRBD2. V lost 0 bases to trimming and J lost 6 bases; unmatched junction nucleotides: 9. This CDR3 region has 17 residues. CDR1 SGHRS and CDR2 YFSETQ come from the germline V gene. The DNA for the CDR3 is TGCGCCAGCAGCTTGGTAATGGGAGCGGGAGGGCGCAATGAGCAGTTCTTC. Protein sequence: CASSLVMGAGGRNEQFF.

A few counts support this clonotype. This rearrangement joins TRBV5-1 to TRBJ2-3; 12 bases line up with TRBD2. V lost 4 bases to trimming and J lost 1 base; unmatched junction nucleotides: 13. CDR1 SGHRS and CDR2 YFSETQ come from the germline V gene. The CDR3 runs 19 residues. The CDR3 spells CASSGFASGLAGRTDTQYF. CDR3 coding DNA: TGCGCCAGCAGCGGTTTTGCGTCCGGACTAGCGGGACGCACAGATACGCAGTATTTT.

This clonotype was counted ten times or more. The chain links TRBV7-6 to TRBJ2-7; TRBD2 is a possible D gene (5 bases). The CDR3 runs to 15 residues. The germline V and J ends were trimmed by 5 bases and 0 bases, with 14 bases remaining between them. Germline V CDR1 and CDR2: SGHVS, FNYEAQ. The CDR3: CASSRYSESSYEQYF. CDR3 nucleotides: TGTGCCAGCAGCCGCTATAGCGAGAGCTCCTACGAGCAGTACTTC. Drawing the rest from reference TRBV7-6 and TRBJ2-7, the complete variable domain is GAGVSQSPRYKVTKRGQDVALRCDPISGHVSLYWYRQALGQGPEFLTYFNYEAQQDKSGLPNDRFSAERPEGSISTLTIQRTEQRDSAMYRCASSRYSESSYEQYFGPGTRLTVT.